The T cell receptor beta chain described here comes from a study of radiotherapy plus CTLA-4 blockade in lung cancer. Study results and limitations: Among blood TCR repertoires after radiotherapy plus ipilimumab, tumor-derived clones expanded.

Assay: immunoSEQ multiplex PCR; the TCRdb copy retains only in-frame clones and omits some. The table lists 86,000 or so clones, around 79% of them singletons, with 4% in the top ten. Treatment of patients with chemo-refractory metastatic non-small-cell lung cancer consisted of focal radiation plus CTLA-4 blockade with ipilimumab. The CDR3 is 16 amino acids. V lost 4 bases to trimming and J lost 6 bases; unmatched junction nucleotides: 9. In germline, CDR1 is SGHTA, CDR2 FQGTGA. The count of this clone is one. The antigen remains unidentified. Different DNA sequences within this sample yield the same CDR3.

The sequencing used peripheral blood, collected from a patient treated with radiotherapy plus ipilimumab. The TCR was taken from a human donor with non-small cell lung cancer who had a partial response to radiotherapy plus ipilimumab. Some clones in this sample may be carry-over from other donors' samples. The genes are TRBV7-3 and TRBJ2-1; 10 bases fit TRBD1. CDR3 nucleotide sequence: TGTGCCAGCAGCTCTGACCGGGACAGGGGTGGCAATGAGCAGTTCTTC. It yields the protein CASSSDRDRGGNEQFF.